The T cell receptor beta chain under discussion was sequenced for a study of shared clonotypes between healthy human individuals. Whole-study results and caveats: Generally, naive subsets (rather than memory subsets) showed larger estimated richness. Limitation of the genetic and exposure-history diversity represented came from the few donors. Only blood underwent sampling, and tissue repertoires likely differ.

This CDR3 has 12 residues. Trimming stripped 6 bases from V and 7 bases from J, with 13 bases between. Germline V gene sequence: CDR1 SNHLY, CDR2 FYNNEI. Worth noting for this clone: Its target is not known.

In the study's own analysis: ImmunoSEQ sequences covered only the junction and lacked quality scores; filtering therefore differed. Assay used: immunoSEQ multiplex PCR; TCRdb lists only in-frame clones, some missing. V, J and clone size reflect that table, while D and trimming were determined from the DNA. This table holds about 2.3 million clones, 90% to 95% found once. Sequenced input: naive CD4+ T cells from PBMCs. As for subset: CD45RA+ positively selected. This TCR came from a man aged 18 to 29 in good health. Some clones in this sample may be carry-over from other donors' samples. The gene calls are TRBV2 and TRBJ2-7, with a weak D call TRBD2 (5 bases). The CDR3 spells CASRTIVREQYF. As DNA, the CDR3 is TGTGCCAGCAGGACTATAGTTAGGGAGCAGTACTTC. The full variable domain, rest sourced from reference TRBV2 and TRBJ2-7, is EPEVTQTPSHQVTQMGQEVILRCVPISNHLYFYWYRQILGQKVEFLVSFYNNEISEKSEIFDDQFSVERPDGSNFTLKIRSTKLEDSAMYFCASRTIVREQYFGPGTRLTVT.